The present T cell receptor (beta chain) was sequenced within a study of cytomegalovirus exposure and HLA in healthy donors. Whole-study findings and limits: Later on, a genetic analysis was performed. It linked a missense variant in DCLRE1C with V- and J-gene trimming of TCR beta. Looking again later, the authors saw that most CMV-associated TCR beta chains seemed HLA-restricted.

Each donor was nominally healthy when sampled (though unrecorded immune exposures were likely). Trimming removed 0 bases at V and 0 bases at J, with 9 bases between. The germline gives CDR1 MNHNY, CDR2 SVGAGI (reference sequence). This CDR3 is 16 amino acids long. The sample holds one count of this clone. Antigen: not known. Vbeta (60) and Jbeta (13) primers were used in the PCR. Assay used: immunoSEQ multiplex PCR; TCRdb lists only in-frame clones, some missing. The sample has roughly 120,000 clones, about 74% seen once. Sequences were obtained from PBMCs. The clonotype originates from a woman between 45 and 60 years old in good health and CMV-seropositive. The V call is TRBV6-6, the J call TRBJ2-4; weak D call: TRBD1 (5 bases). As DNA, the CDR3 is TGTGCCAGCAGTTACTCACAGGCCTCAGCCAAAAACATTCAGTACTTC. Protein product: CASSYSQASAKNIQYF.